The rows below give T cell receptor beta chains drawn from one sample of a study of blood T cell repertoires in COVID-19. TCRdb keeps only in-frame clones here, not all; method: immunoSEQ multiplex PCR. The sample holds roughly 250,000 clones, around four fifths seen once. Sequenced: peripheral blood. The receptors stem from a woman aged 40-49 years with active or convalescent COVID-19. CDR3s leave out the opening cysteine and the closing phenylalanine or tryptophan. Fields, in order: V gene, CDR3 protein.

TRBV6-5 ASTPVSMNTEAF
TRBV5-4 ASSLVRRNNTEAF
TRBV28 ASSGGLNTIY
TRBV6-2/TRBV6-3 ASSRNRLVNTEAF
TRBV6-5 ASSYSGAIKNIQY
TRBV6-6 ASSYSTEGLGELF
TRBV14 ASSQELQSSEAF
TRBV9 ASSVAGENYNEQF
TRBV7-9 ASSLVVGQGGDGYT
TRBV7-9 ASSSYRSEQLH
TRBV5-1 ASSSPGQASMNTEAF
TRBV18 ASSQQGTENTEAF
TRBV27 ASSSRLAGPYEQY
TRBV15 ATSREGTGAQPQH
TRBV18 ASSPSTSGTDTQY
TRBV10-3 AIQKDRGAGEQY
TRBV19 ASYRVPTEAF
TRBV5-1 ASSPGRDHGYT
TRBV30 AWSGGYGYT
TRBV6-5 ASRRTGVTEAF
TRBV6-5 ASSYGVGAKAF
TRBV2 ASSERDRNSPLH
TRBV27 ASFGGGISEAF
TRBV28 ASSLGGFDEQY
TRBV6-5 ASSDRVNYGYT
TRBV19 ASSVPAGTASMRAQH
TRBV12-3/TRBV12-4 ASSGLAGGPF
TRBV5-6 ASSLIAGNTIY
TRBV10-2 ASSVTGAQRNTEAF
TRBV28 ASSVTGSNYGYT
TRBV15 ATSRDPPVLSGNTIY
TRBV11-2 ASSLGGQIQETQY
TRBV10-3 AISGGRATNEKLF
TRBV6-1 ASSERSFGEKLF
TRBV9 ASSTRTDSGGNTIY
TRBV11-2 ASSLDSRHPNTEAF
TRBV19 ASSQRTGGNNEQF
TRBV5-1 ASSLGTGTSGLKNNEQF
TRBV5-6 ASSLDSTGTYGNTIY
TRBV28 ASRQGTSGHNEQF
TRBV6-4 ASRQGGDTGELF
TRBV6-5 ASSYSTGAQYYGYT
TRBV10-3 ATTGQDGEAF
TRBV2 ASSLDVWGYT
TRBV5-1 ASSLERLGGEQF
TRBV7-9 ASSRGKGLEAGYT